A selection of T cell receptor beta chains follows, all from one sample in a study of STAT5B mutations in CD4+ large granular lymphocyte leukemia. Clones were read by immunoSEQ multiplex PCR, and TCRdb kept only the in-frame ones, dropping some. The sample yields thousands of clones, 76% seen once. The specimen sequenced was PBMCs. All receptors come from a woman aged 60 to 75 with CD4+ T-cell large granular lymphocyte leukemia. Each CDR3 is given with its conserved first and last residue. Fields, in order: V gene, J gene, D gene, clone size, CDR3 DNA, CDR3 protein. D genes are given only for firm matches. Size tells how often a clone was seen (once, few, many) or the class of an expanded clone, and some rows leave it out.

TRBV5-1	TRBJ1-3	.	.	TGCGCCAGCAGCATGACAGACTCTGGAAACACCATATATTTT	CASSMTDSGNTIYF
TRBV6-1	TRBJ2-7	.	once	TGTGCCAGCAGTGAAGACCCCCCATCCGAGCAGTACTTC	CASSEDPPSEQYF
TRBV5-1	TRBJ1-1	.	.	TGCGCCAGCAGCCTCCGACCCGGGACTCCTGAAGCTTTCTTT	CASSLRPGTPEAFF
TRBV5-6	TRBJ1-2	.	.	TGTGCCAGTAGCCTTGGGGGAGGCTATGGCTACACCTTC	CASSLGGGYGYTF
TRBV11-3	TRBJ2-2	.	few	TGTGCCAGCAGCTTGGAGCCTCTCCGGGAGCTGTTTTTT	CASSLEPLRELFF
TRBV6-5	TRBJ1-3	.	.	TGTGCCAGCTATAGAAAGGGGCACTCTGGAAACACCATATATTTT	CASYRKGHSGNTIYF
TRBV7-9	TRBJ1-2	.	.	TGTGCCAGCAGCTCCGAGGGGGTCATGGGTGGCTACACCTTC	CASSSEGVMGGYTF
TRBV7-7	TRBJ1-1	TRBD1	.	TGTGCCAGCAGCGAAGACAGGGACACTGAAGCTTTCTTT	CASSEDRDTEAFF
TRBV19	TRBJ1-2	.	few	TGTGCCAGTAAGGGAGATGGCTACACCTTC	CASKGDGYTF
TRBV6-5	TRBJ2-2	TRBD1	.	TGTGCCAGCAGGGGCCAGGGGGCTAGGACCGGGGAGCTGTTTTTT	CASRGQGARTGELFF
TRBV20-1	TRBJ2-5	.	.	TGCATCCCGGGGAACGAGACCCAGTACTTC	CIPGNETQYF
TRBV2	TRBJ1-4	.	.	TGTGCCAGCAGTGCGGGGTTTCGCGAAAAACTGTTTTTT	CASSAGFREKLFF
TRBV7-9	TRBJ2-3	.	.	TGTGCCAGCAGCTTAGGACCTACTTGGTGGGAGGACACAGATACGCAGTATTTT	CASSLGPTWWEDTDTQYF
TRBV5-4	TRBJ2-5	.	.	TGTGCCAGCAGCGTCGGGGGACTTCAAGAGACCCAGTACTTC	CASSVGGLQETQYF
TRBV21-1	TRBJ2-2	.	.	TGTGCCAGCAGCGTGGAGGGACAGGGGAACACCGGGGAGCTGTTTTTT	CASSVEGQGNTGELFF